The present entry profiles one TCR beta chain with its context. What antigen it recognizes has not been identified. Base qualities are not provided; no much larger clone lies one nucleotide away. This entry is derived from a study of T cell repertoires in aging, cancer and after chemotherapy (dated by TCRdb to between 2019 and 2020). In terms of the full investigation: The donors fell into six age groups ranging from 30 or younger to 70 or older, and each group had at least three individuals. Control TCR repertoires from healthy donors were recorded across several months to years, and re-sampling revealed clear clonal overlap. The complete dataset included about 9.1 million TCR reads. To examine immunoaging and T cell reconstitution after chemotherapy, the study profiled TCR beta repertoires in peripheral blood from healthy donors and cancer patients. The cohort comprised some 220 cancer patients, some 90 with hematological and fewer than 140 with solid cancers, plus 95 healthy donors as a reference group.

Genomic DNA extracted from peripheral blood, rather than sorted cells or RNA, was used as the source for amplification of TCR beta rearrangements. Overall study results and their limits: Untreated patients with hematological or solid cancers showed significantly lower blood TCR diversity and higher clonality than age-matched healthy donors. An increase in median generation probability over the chemotherapy interval was observed in both cancer cohorts, suggesting that the repertoire was reconstituted through rebound thymic output. According to the authors, the repertoire data do not permit conclusions about immunological memory after chemotherapy. In healthy donors, the drop in TCR diversity with age came mainly from a loss of richness, whereas in cancer patients a loss of evenness also played a part.

Multiplex touch-down PCR with a mixed TRB-A/B primer pool was used to amplify rearranged TRB sequences covering the V, D and J segments. Illumina adapters and sample indices were attached to the amplicons in two consecutive PCR reactions using Phusion HS II polymerase. After gel purification with the NucleoSpin Gel and PCR Clean-up kit, the amplicons were checked using Qubit and an Agilent 2100 Bioanalyzer. Libraries were sequenced on an Illumina MiSeq using 600-cycle, single-indexed, paired-end runs. The authors processed their data as follows. MiXCR versions 2.12 and 3.0.5 were used to process TRB sequences. Each unique CDR3 nucleotide sequence was treated as one clone, and only productive sequences with two or more reads were kept. Repertoire metrics included Shannon diversity, evenness, clonality (one minus evenness), and alpha-parameterized diversity profiles from alpha 0 to 5. The IGoR algorithm was used to calculate generation probabilities for clones in the paired samples taken before and after chemotherapy. TCRdb's own reprocessing of the public reads used fastp at Q25 and MiXCR and kept productive beta chains. Entries that share a CDR3 protein sequence are merged under the most common genes and DNA. The V and J calls follow TCRdb's processing rather than the paper's. The sample data list over 10,000 distinct CDR3 sequences, and 25% of these were observed just once. Roughly 52% of the sample rests with the top ten.

The sample consisted of blood. The receptor comes from a human donor in good health.

The DNA sequence reads TGTGCTAGTGGTTTGGTACTAGGACGCTCCTACAATGAGCAGTTCTTC. Protein translation: CASGLVLGRSYNEQFF. The chain couples TRBV12-5 to TRBJ2-1, with TRBD2 as a weak D call on 5 bases. Based on the germline V gene, the CDR1 and CDR2 sequences are LGHNT and FRNRAP. At the junction V is shortened by 0 bases and J by 0 bases, with 9 bases in between. CDR3 length: 16 amino acids, cysteine to phenylalanine. The sequence is cut down to CDR3 DNA, 48 bases in frame from base 1.